The clone carrying this TCR beta chain turned up a few times. Antigen specificity is unknown. The germline V gene has CDR1 SQVTM and CDR2 ANQGSEA. Between the trimmed V and J ends, which lost 7 bases and 0 bases, there was a span of 13 bases. The CDR3 runs to 14 residues. This specimen comes from a study of blood T cells in healthy people across ages. There were at least 5.5 micrograms of total RNA extracted from every sample. Study findings and constraints: Per million T cells, TCR beta diversity dropped about linearly as age rose.

For the second PCR, which ran for 7 to 11 cycles, a sample-barcoded 5' primer and a J-beta primer mix were used. TCRdb ran MiXCR on the 5' RACE reads and lists one entry per CDR3 protein. The sample has roughly 800,000 distinct CDR3 sequences; 55% to 75% are singletons. Material for sequencing was blood. The J gene is TRBJ2-1, the V gene TRBV29-1; D is undetermined. This receptor was identified in a man aged 30-40 years in good health. The chain's CDR3 is CSGSQDGSYNEQFF. CDR3 sequence (DNA): TGCAGCGGTTCCCAGGACGGCTCCTACAATGAGCAGTTCTTC.